This T cell receptor beta chain was recorded in a study of early T cells in non-severe SARS-CoV-2 infection. Study-wide context: Unsorted whole blood bulk RNA was sequenced, with unpaired chains.

The CDR3 extends over 12 amino acids. Trimming shortened V by 5 bases and J by 5 bases, and 10 bases separated the two germline ends. CDR1 ENHRY and CDR2 SYGVKD come from the germline V gene. Study-level points and caveats: Private and CD4 specificities were missed by VDJdb matching, skewed to anti-spike CD8.

From the 5' RACE reads, TCRdb called clonotypes with MiXCR, one entry per CDR3 protein. The sample records approximately 80,000 distinct CDR3 sequences, about 11% being singletons. This clonotype was seen a handful of times. Its target is not known. This clonotype was obtained from an adult who was a healthcare worker with PCR-confirmed SARS-CoV-2 infection or an uninfected control (not recorded which). The source was whole blood, collected at baseline. This chain links TRBV10-3 with TRBJ2-7, with D tentatively TRBD1 (6 bases). The CDR3 DNA follows: TGTGCCATCAGTTCCAGGGGAAACGAGCAGTACTTC. Amino acid sequence: CAISSRGNEQYF.